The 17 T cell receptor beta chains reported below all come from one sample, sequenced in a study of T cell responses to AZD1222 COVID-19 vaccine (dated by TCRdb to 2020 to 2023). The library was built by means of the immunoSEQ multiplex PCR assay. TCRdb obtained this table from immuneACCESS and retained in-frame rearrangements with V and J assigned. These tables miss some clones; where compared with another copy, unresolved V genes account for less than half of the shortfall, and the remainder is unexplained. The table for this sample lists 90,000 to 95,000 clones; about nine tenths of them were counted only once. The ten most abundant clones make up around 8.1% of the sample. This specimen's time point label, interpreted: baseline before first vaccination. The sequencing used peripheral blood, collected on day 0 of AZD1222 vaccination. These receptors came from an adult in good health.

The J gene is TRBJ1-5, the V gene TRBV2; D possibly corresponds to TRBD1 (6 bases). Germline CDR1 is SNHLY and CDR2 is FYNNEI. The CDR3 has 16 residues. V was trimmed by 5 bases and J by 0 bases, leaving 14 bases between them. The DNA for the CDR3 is TGTGCCAGCAGTCCTCCCAGGACAGTTAGCAATCAGCCCCAGCATTTT. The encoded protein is CASSPPRTVSNQPQHF. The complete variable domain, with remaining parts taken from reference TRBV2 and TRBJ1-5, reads EPEVTQTPSHQVTQMGQEVILRCVPISNHLYFYWYRQILGQKVEFLVSFYNNEISEKSEIFDDQFSVERPDGSNFTLKIRSTKLEDSAMYFCASSPPRTVSNQPQHFGDGTRLSIL.

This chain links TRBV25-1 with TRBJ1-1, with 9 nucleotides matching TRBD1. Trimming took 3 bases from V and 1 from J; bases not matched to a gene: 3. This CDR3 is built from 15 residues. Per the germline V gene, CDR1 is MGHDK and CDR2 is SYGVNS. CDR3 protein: CASSDPGQGNTEAFF. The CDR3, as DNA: TGTGCCAGCAGTGACCCGGGACAGGGGAACACTGAAGCTTTCTTT. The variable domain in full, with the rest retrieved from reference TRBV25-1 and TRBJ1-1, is EADIYQTPRYLVIGTGKKITLECSQTMGHDKMYWYQQDPGMELHLIHYSYGVNSTEKGDLSSESTVSRIRTEHFPLTLESARPSHTSQYLCASSDPGQGNTEAFFGQGTRLTVV.

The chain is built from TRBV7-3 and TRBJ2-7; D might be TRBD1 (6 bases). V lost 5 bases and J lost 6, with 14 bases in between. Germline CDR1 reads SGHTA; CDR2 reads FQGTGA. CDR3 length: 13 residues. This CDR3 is CASSVTDSGEQYF. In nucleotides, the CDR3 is TGTGCCAGCAGCGTCACGGACAGTGGCGAGCAGTACTTC.

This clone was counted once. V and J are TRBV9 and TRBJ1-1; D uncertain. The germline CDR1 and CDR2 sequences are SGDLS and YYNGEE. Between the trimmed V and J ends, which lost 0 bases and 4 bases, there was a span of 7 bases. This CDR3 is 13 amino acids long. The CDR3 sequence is CASSVDSLTEAFF. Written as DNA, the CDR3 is TGTGCCAGCAGCGTAGACAGTCTCACTGAAGCTTTCTTT.

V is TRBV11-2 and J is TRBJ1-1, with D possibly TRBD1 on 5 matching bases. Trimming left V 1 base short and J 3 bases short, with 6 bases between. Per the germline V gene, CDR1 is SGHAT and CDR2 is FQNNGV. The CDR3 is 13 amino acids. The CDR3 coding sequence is TGTGCCAGCAGCTTAGGACAGTACACTGAAGCTTTCTTT. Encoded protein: CASSLGQYTEAFF.

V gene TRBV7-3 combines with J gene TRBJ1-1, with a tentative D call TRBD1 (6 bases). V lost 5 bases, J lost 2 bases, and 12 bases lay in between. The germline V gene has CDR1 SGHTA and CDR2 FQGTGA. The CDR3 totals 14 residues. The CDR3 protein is CASSGGQVNTEAFF. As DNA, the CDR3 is TGTGCCAGCAGCGGGGGGCAGGTAAACACTGAAGCTTTCTTT.

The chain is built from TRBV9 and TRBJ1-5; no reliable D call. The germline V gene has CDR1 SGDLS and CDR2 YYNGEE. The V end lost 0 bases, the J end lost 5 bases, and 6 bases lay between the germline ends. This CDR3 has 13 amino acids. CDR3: CASSVDSDQPQHF. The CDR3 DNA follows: TGTGCCAGCAGCGTAGACAGTGATCAGCCCCAGCATTTT. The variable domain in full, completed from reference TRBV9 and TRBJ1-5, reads DSGVTQTPKHLITATGQRVTLRCSPRSGDLSVYWYQQSLDQGLQFLIQYYNGEERAKGNILERFSAQQFPDLHSELNLSSLELGDSALYFCASSVDSDQPQHFGDGTRLSIL.

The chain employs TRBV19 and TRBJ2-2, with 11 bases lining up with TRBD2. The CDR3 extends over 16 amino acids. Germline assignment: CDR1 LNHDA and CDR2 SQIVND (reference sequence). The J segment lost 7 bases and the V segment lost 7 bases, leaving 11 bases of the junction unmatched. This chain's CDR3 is CASNGRLAGGHGELFF. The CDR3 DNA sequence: TGTGCCAGTAATGGTCGGCTAGCGGGAGGTCACGGGGAGCTGTTTTTT.

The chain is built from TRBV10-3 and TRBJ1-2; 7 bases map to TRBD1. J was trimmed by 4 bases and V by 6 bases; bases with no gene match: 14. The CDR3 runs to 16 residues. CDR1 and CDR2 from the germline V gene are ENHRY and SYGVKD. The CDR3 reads CAIREDRKGILYGYTF. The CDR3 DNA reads TGTGCCATCAGAGAGGACAGGAAGGGGATACTCTATGGCTACACCTTC.

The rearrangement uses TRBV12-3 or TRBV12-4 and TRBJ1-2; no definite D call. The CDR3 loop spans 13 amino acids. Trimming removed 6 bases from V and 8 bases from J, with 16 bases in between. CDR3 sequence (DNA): TGTGCCAGCAGGCTAGAAGGCCCCCTGGGCTACACCTTC. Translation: CASRLEGPLGYTF.

This chain's CDR3 is CASSPSGQGDTEAFF. CDR3 DNA sequence: TGTGCCAGCAGTCCCTCGGGACAGGGCGACACTGAAGCTTTCTTT. The genes are TRBV28 and TRBJ1-1, with 9 bases identical to TRBD1. There are 15 residues in the CDR3. From germline, CDR1 is MDHEN and CDR2 SYDVKM. V lost 5 bases to trimming and J lost 3 bases; unmatched junction nucleotides: 7.

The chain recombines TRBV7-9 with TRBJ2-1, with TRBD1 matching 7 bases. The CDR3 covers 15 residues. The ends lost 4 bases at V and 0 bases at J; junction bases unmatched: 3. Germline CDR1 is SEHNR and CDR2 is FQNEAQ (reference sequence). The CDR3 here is CASSYRQGSYNEQFF. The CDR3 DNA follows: TGTGCCAGCAGCTACCGACAGGGCTCCTACAATGAGCAGTTCTTC. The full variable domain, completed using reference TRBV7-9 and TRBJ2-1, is DTGVSQNPRHKITKRGQNVTFRCDPISEHNRLYWYRQTLGQGPEFLTYFQNEAQLEKSRLLSDRFSAERPKGSFSTLEIQRTEQGDSAMYLCASSYRQGSYNEQFFGPGTRLTVL.

The CDR3 reads CASSQDRGGRDSYGYTF. CDR3 in DNA: TGTGCCAGCAGCCAAGATCGAGGGGGCAGGGATAGCTATGGCTACACCTTC. The chain recombines TRBV3-1 (or the pseudogene TRBV3-2) with TRBJ1-2; 7 bases are shared with TRBD1. Trimming at V came to 0 bases and at J to 4 bases, leaving 11 bases not matched to a gene. CDR1 is LGHDT, CDR2 YNNKEL, per germline (reference sequence). This CDR3 is built from 17 residues.

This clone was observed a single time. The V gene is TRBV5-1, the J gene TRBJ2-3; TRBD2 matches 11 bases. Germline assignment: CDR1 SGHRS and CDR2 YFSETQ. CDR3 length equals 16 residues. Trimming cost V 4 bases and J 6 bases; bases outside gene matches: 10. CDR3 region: CASSMLLAGVKDTQYF. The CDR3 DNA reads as TGCGCCAGCAGCATGCTACTAGCGGGAGTAAAGGATACGCAGTATTTT.

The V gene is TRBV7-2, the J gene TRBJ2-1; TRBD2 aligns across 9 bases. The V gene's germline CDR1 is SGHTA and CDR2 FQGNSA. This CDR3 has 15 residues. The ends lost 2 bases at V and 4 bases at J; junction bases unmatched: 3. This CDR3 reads CASSLPSGIYNEQFF. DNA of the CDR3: TGTGCCAGCAGCTTACCTAGCGGGATTTACAATGAGCAGTTCTTC.

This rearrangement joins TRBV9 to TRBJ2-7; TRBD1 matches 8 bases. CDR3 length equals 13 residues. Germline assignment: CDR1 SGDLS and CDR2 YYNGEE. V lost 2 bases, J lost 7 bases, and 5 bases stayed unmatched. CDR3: CASSVDRVGEQYF. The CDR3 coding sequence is TGTGCCAGCAGCGTGGACAGGGTGGGAGAGCAGTACTTC.

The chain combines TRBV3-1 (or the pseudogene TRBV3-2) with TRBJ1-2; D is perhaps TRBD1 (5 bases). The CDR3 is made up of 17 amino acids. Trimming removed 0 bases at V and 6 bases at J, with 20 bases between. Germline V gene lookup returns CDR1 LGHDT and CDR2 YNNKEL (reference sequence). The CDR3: CASSQESPMGTGDGYTF. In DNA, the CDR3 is TGTGCCAGCAGCCAAGAAAGTCCTATGGGGACGGGAGATGGCTACACCTTC.